These T cell receptor beta chains were read from a single sample in a study of blood T cell repertoires in COVID-19. Profiling relied on immunoSEQ multiplex PCR, and the TCRdb table lists in-frame clones only, not all of them. Here the sample spans some 270,000 clones, about 90% being singletons. Material: PBMCs or T cells enriched from blood (not recorded which). All receptors come from a woman aged 35 to 49 who had been exposed to COVID-19. Each CDR3 is given with its conserved first and last residue. Each record gives: V gene, D gene, CDR3 length, clone size, J gene, CDR3 protein, CDR3 DNA. D genes are given only for firm matches. Where a row states a size, it is once, few, many or the class of an expanded clone; other rows omit it.

TRBV29-1	TRBD1	13	-	TRBJ2-5	CSVVGRGRETQYF	TGCAGCGTTGTCGGTAGGGGGCGTGAGACCCAGTACTTC
TRBV7-3	-	15	-	TRBJ1-1	CASSLMGRGRTEAFF	TGTGCCAGCAGCTTAATGGGCAGGGGAAGGACTGAAGCTTTCTTT
TRBV11-2	-	14	once	TRBJ1-1	CASSLQRRGTEAFF	TGTGCCAGCAGCTTACAGCGAAGGGGCACTGAAGCTTTCTTT
TRBV5-1	-	13	-	TRBJ1-4	CASGWEGGEKLFF	TGTGCCAGCGGATGGGAAGGCGGGGAAAAACTGTTTTTT
TRBV19	-	15	-	TRBJ2-1	CASKGPVGLGDEQFF	TGTGCCAGCAAGGGACCGGTGGGACTGGGGGATGAGCAGTTCTTC
TRBV7-9	TRBD2	12	-	TRBJ2-7	CASSTSGYEQYF	TGTGCCAGCAGCACTAGCGGCTACGAGCAGTACTTC
TRBV4-3	-	13	-	TRBJ2-4	CASKSTGLNIQYF	TGCGCCAGCAAATCGACCGGACTAAACATTCAGTACTTC
TRBV11-2	-	15	-	TRBJ1-5	CASSLTGNSNQPQHF	TGTGCCAGCAGCTTAACAGGGAATAGCAATCAGCCCCAGCATTTT
TRBV18	TRBD2	16	-	TRBJ2-3	CASSRGGGGGTDTQYF	TGTGCCAGCTCTCGTGGAGGCGGGGGGGGCACAGATACGCAGTATTTT
TRBV29-1	TRBD1	16	-	TRBJ1-3	CSARQGGRNSGNTIYF	TGCAGCGCGAGGCAGGGGGGACGGAACTCTGGAAACACCATATATTTT
TRBV28	-	12	-	TRBJ1-2	CAIKDTNYGYTF	TGTGCCATCAAAGACACCAACTATGGCTACACCTTC
TRBV10-3	-	13	-	TRBJ2-5	CAIRADSQETQYF	TGTGCCATCAGGGCTGACAGCCAAGAGACCCAGTACTTC
TRBV11-2	-	11	-	TRBJ2-5	CASSPQETQYF	TGTGCCAGCAGCCCACAAGAGACCCAGTACTTC
TRBV6-2/TRBV6-3	-	20	-	TRBJ2-3	CASSYNSARPVSQEADTQYF	TGTGCCAGCAGTTACAATTCGGCTCGTCCGGTATCTCAAGAGGCCGATACGCAGTATTTT
TRBV3-1/TRBV3-2	TRBD2	16	-	TRBJ2-3	CASSATSGYRTDTQYF	TGTGCCAGCAGCGCGACTAGCGGGTACCGCACAGATACGCAGTATTTT
TRBV6-6	TRBD1	16	-	TRBJ2-3	CASSYSPQGATDTQYF	TGTGCCAGCAGTTACTCACCGCAGGGGGCTACAGATACGCAGTATTTT
TRBV6-2/TRBV6-3	TRBD1	15	-	TRBJ2-1	CASSGPGTGANEQFF	TGTGCCAGCAGCGGTCCCGGGACAGGAGCCAATGAGCAGTTCTTC
TRBV4-1	TRBD1	18	-	TRBJ2-5	CASSQRGLGQGILKTQYF	TGCGCCAGCAGCCAACGAGGTTTGGGACAGGGGATTTTGAAGACCCAGTACTTC
TRBV5-1	-	14	-	TRBJ2-5	CASSVGQTQETQYF	TGTGCCAGCAGTGTGGGGCAAACCCAAGAGACCCAGTACTTC
TRBV4-1	-	18	once	TRBJ1-4	CASSQDMIIAAQGGKLFF	TGCGCCAGCAGCCAAGATATGATTATCGCCGCGCAGGGTGGAAAACTGTTTTTT
TRBV7-3	TRBD2	15	-	TRBJ2-7	CASSTSPLAGSEQYF	TGTGCCAGCAGCACAAGCCCCCTAGCGGGGTCCGAGCAGTACTTC
TRBV11-2	TRBD2	17	-	TRBJ2-1	CASSLIESGSLSHEQFF	TGTGCCAGCAGCTTGATCGAAAGCGGGAGCCTCTCTCATGAGCAGTTCTTC
TRBV3-1/TRBV3-2	-	16	-	TRBJ1-1	CASSQVWRGANTEAFF	TGTGCCAGCAGCCAAGTGTGGCGGGGTGCGAACACTGAAGCTTTCTTT
TRBV10-2	-	18	-	TRBJ1-1	CASSRKRSVPEFNLEAFF	TGCGCCAGCTCGAGAAAGAGGAGTGTCCCGGAGTTCAACCTGGAAGCTTTCTTT
TRBV2	TRBD1	14	-	TRBJ1-4	CATLGQGFNEKLFF	TGTGCCACCCTGGGACAGGGGTTTAATGAAAAACTGTTTTTT
TRBV24-1	-	17	-	TRBJ2-2	CATSDLRGRGNTGELFF	TGTGCCACCAGTGATTTGCGGGGCAGGGGGAACACCGGGGAGCTGTTTTTT
TRBV28	TRBD1	15	few	TRBJ1-5	CASSLSTGLNQPQHF	TGTGCCAGCAGTTTATCGACAGGGCTTAATCAGCCCCAGCATTTT
TRBV24-1	-	16	-	TRBJ2-1	CATSDFLGPGPNEQFF	TGTGCCACCAGTGATTTCTTGGGCCCTGGTCCCAATGAGCAGTTCTTC
TRBV28	-	12	-	TRBJ2-1	CASSFLINEQFF	TGTGCCAGCAGTTTCCTTATCAATGAGCAGTTCTTC
TRBV4-1	-	15	-	TRBJ1-1	CASSQVGGLNTEAFF	TGCGCCAGCAGCCAAGTTGGAGGTTTGAACACTGAAGCTTTCTTT
TRBV18	-	16	once	TRBJ2-7	CASSPQIGDPTSSRYF	TGTGCCAGCTCACCACAAATCGGGGATCCTACGAGCAGTAGATACTTC
TRBV24-1	TRBD1	14	-	TRBJ1-4	CATSDPGQNEKLFF	TGTGCCACCAGTGACCCGGGACAGAATGAAAAACTGTTTTTT
TRBV5-6	-	15	-	TRBJ1-6	CASSLYWGGPEPLHF	TGTGCCAGCAGCTTATACTGGGGGGGACCGGAGCCCCTCCACTTT
TRBV28	TRBD1	14	-	TRBJ2-5	CASSLGDRGQTQYF	TGTGCCAGCAGTTTAGGGGACAGGGGACAGACCCAGTACTTC
TRBV9	-	11	-	TRBJ1-2	CASSATHGYTF	TGTGCCAGCAGCGCCACACATGGCTACACCTTC
TRBV5-1	-	13	-	TRBJ2-5	CASSLVGEETQYF	TGTGCCAGCAGCTTGGTCGGGGAAGAGACCCAGTACTTC
TRBV7-9	TRBD2	14	-	TRBJ2-1	CASSLVSGREDQFF	TGTGCCAGCAGCTTAGTCAGCGGGAGGGAGGATCAGTTCTTC
TRBV3-1/TRBV3-2	TRBD1	13	-	TRBJ1-1	CASSQPGTDEAFF	TGTGCCAGCAGCCAGCCCGGGACAGACGAAGCTTTCTTT
TRBV11-3	-	13	-	TRBJ1-1	CASSLVQGYEAFF	TGTGCCAGCAGCTTAGTCCAGGGCTATGAAGCTTTCTTT
TRBV30	-	18	-	TRBJ1-3	CAWSGGYLPLRSGNTIYF	TGTGCCTGGAGCGGAGGTTATTTACCGCTTCGGTCTGGAAACACCATATATTTT
TRBV27	-	13	-	TRBJ2-1	CASRYLGGNEQFF	TGTGCCAGCAGATACCTGGGGGGCAATGAGCAGTTCTTC
TRBV21-1	-	16	-	TRBJ2-2	CASSKVGGQSTGELFF	TGTGCCAGCAGCAAAGTCGGGGGACAGTCCACCGGGGAGCTGTTTTTT
TRBV12-5	-	13	-	TRBJ1-2	CASGFGFTRGYTF	TGTGCTAGTGGTTTCGGGTTTACAAGGGGCTACACCTTC
TRBV5-1	TRBD1	16	-	TRBJ2-1	CASSGTGTGFDNEQFF	TGCGCCAGCAGCGGAACCGGGACAGGGTTTGACAATGAGCAGTTCTTC
TRBV5-1	TRBD2	20	few	TRBJ2-2	CASRPFMARLAEMSTGELFF	TGCGCCAGCAGGCCCTTTATGGCCCGACTAGCGGAGATGAGTACCGGGGAGCTGTTTTTT
TRBV27	TRBD2	16	once	TRBJ2-5	CASSPYLLTGGETQYF	TGTGCCAGCAGTCCCTACCTCTTGACGGGAGGGGAGACCCAGTACTTC
TRBV7-8	TRBD2	16	-	TRBJ2-1	CASSLILAGDINEQFF	TGTGCCAGCAGCCTGATACTAGCGGGGGATATCAATGAGCAGTTCTTC
TRBV2	TRBD1	13	-	TRBJ1-1	CASRGGQGERAFF	TGTGCCAGCAGGGGGGGACAGGGGGAGCGAGCTTTCTTT
TRBV19	-	14	once	TRBJ2-3	CASSIQAGTDTQYF	TGTGCCAGTAGTATCCAGGCGGGAACAGATACGCAGTATTTT
TRBV7-3	-	14	-	TRBJ1-1	CASRAPGSNTEAFF	TGTGCCAGCAGAGCCCCGGGTTCTAACACTGAAGCTTTCTTT
TRBV12-1	-	17	-	TRBJ1-2	CASSFVRRQHVNYGYTF	TGTGCCAGCAGCTTTGTCCGGAGACAGCACGTTAACTATGGCTACACCTTC